The present TCR beta chain was sequenced within a study of T cells in Graves' hyperthyroidism and ophthalmopathy. TCR beta CDR3 sequences were amplified from RNA transcripts. RT-PCR in the first round (using the HTBI primer set) targeted the TCR CDR3. TCRdb redid the calling of the multiplex PCR reads with MiXCR, one entry per CDR3 protein. The sample holds a few hundred thousand distinct CDR3 sequences, 15% to 19% seen once. CDR3 length: 14 amino acids. Germline trimming cut 5 bases from V and 5 bases from J; bases unmatched to any gene: 7. In germline, CDR1 is LNHNV, CDR2 YYDKDF (reference sequence). Concerning this clonotype itself: The antigen remains undetermined.

Broader study findings: Separating ophthalmopathy from stable hyperthyroidism was achieved by a 13 V-J model.

The chain joins TRBV15 to TRBJ1-1; 8 nucleotides match TRBD1. This sequence was found in a woman aged 25 to 39 with Graves' hyperthyroidism. The sample was blood. DNA of the CDR3: TGTGCCACCAGCGGAACAGGGGGAAGGACTGAAGCTTTCTTT. This codes for CATSGTGGRTEAFF. Supplemented by reference TRBV15 and TRBJ1-1, the full variable domain reads DAMVIQNPRYQVTQFGKPVTLSCSQTLNHNVMYWYQQKSSQAPKLLFHYYDKDFNNEADTPDNFQSRRPNTSFCFLDIRSPGLGDTAMYLCATSGTGGRTEAFFGQGTRLTVV.